A single sample gave rise to the 26 T cell receptor beta chains below, sequenced in a study of shared clonotypes between healthy human individuals. Clones were sequenced by immunoSEQ multiplex PCR, and TCRdb holds only the in-frame ones, with some missing. The repertoire has some 2,500,000 clones, approximately 90% of them found once; the top ten carry 0.37%. Specimen: naive CD4+ T cells from PBMCs. Described subset: CD45RA+ positively selected. Receptor source: a man between 18 and 29 years old in good health. Some clones in this sample may be carry-over from other donors' samples.

The CDR3 protein is CASSGVGPPTDTQYF. In DNA, the CDR3 is TGTGCCAGCAGTGGGGTGGGCCCCCCAACAGATACGCAGTATTTT. The rearrangement uses TRBV6-1 and TRBJ2-3; D uncertain. The CDR3 runs 15 residues. Trimming cost V 4 bases and J 3 bases, with 14 bases left between them. Looked up from germline, CDR1 is MNHNS and CDR2 is SASEGT.

Of note for this clone: Within the sample, other DNA sequences also encode this same CDR3. J is TRBJ1-1 and V is TRBV7-3; D uncertain. The CDR3 runs 13 residues. V shed 2 bases and J shed 1 base, with 5 bases lying between them. Germline V gene sequence: CDR1 SGHTA, CDR2 FQGTGA. CDR3 sequence reads: CASSLGRNTEAFF. The CDR3 nucleotides are TGTGCCAGCAGCTTAGGGAGGAACACTGAAGCTTTCTTT. The full variable domain, with the rest looked up from reference TRBV7-3 and TRBJ1-1, is GAGVSQTPSNKVTEKGKYVELRCDPISGHTALYWYRQSLGQGPEFLIYFQGTGAADDSGLPNDRFFAVRPEGSVSTLKIQRTERGDSAVYLCASSLGRNTEAFFGQGTRLTVV.

The chain couples TRBV2 to TRBJ2-2; D possibly corresponds to TRBD2 (6 bases). Germline assignment: CDR1 SNHLY and CDR2 FYNNEI. The CDR3 sequence is 15 residues long. V was cut by 0 bases and J by 7 bases, with 12 bases left in between. The CDR3 is CASSEARRAGGELFF. For the CDR3, the DNA is TGTGCCAGCAGTGAAGCGCGGAGGGCGGGCGGGGAGCTGTTTTTT. Full variable domain (remainder filled in from reference TRBV2 and TRBJ2-2): EPEVTQTPSHQVTQMGQEVILRCVPISNHLYFYWYRQILGQKVEFLVSFYNNEISEKSEIFDDQFSVERPDGSNFTLKIRSTKLEDSAMYFCASSEARRAGGELFFGEGSRLTVL.

The gene calls are TRBV6-4 and TRBJ2-1; D may match TRBD1 or TRBD2 (5 bases each). The V end was cut by 3 bases, the J end by 9 bases, with 15 bases between. The CDR3 runs 14 residues. Germline loops: CDR1 MRHNA, CDR2 SNTAGT. The CDR3 protein is CASSDDSRGGEQFF. The CDR3, as DNA: TGTGCCAGCAGTGATGACTCCCGGGGCGGTGAGCAGTTCTTC.

The chain carries TRBV4-1 and TRBJ2-7, with TRBD2 identical over 12 bases. Losses at the gene ends were 2 bases for V and 9 bases for J; bases not matched to a gene: 8. Germline CDR1 MGHRA, CDR2 YSYEKL. The CDR3 has 15 amino acids. The CDR3 DNA reads TGCGCCAGCAGCCAACAAGGACTAGCGGGAACTCCGCAGTACTTC. Translation gives CASSQQGLAGTPQYF.

This clone was counted once. This rearrangement joins TRBV6-6 to TRBJ2-2; 7 bases line up with TRBD1. CDR1 and CDR2 (germline): MNHNY, SVGAGI (reference sequence). The V segment lost 6 bases and the J segment 8 bases; nucleotides outside the gene matches: 12. CDR3 length equals 15 residues. The CDR3 region has the DNA TGTGCCAGCAGCCCCTCGGACAGGACCGCGGGGGAGCTGTTTTTT. Translating gives CASSPSDRTAGELFF.

In this sample, this clone turned up once. At the DNA level, this CDR3 is encoded by other sequences in the same sample as well. The chain recombines TRBV28 with TRBJ1-5; D gene ambiguous. Trimming shortened V by 2 bases and J by 2 bases, and 10 bases separated the two germline ends. The CDR3 sequence is 15 residues long. Germline loops: CDR1 MDHEN, CDR2 SYDVKM. The chain's CDR3 is CASSLGRRGNQPQHF. DNA for the CDR3: TGTGCCAGCAGTTTAGGGAGGCGCGGCAATCAGCCCCAGCATTTT.

This sequence joins TRBV9 and TRBJ2-1, with TRBD2 matching 9 bases. This CDR3 is 17 amino acids long. The germline gives CDR1 SGDLS, CDR2 YYNGEE. For the CDR3, the DNA is TGTGACGCGGGGGGACTAGCCCCAACGTTCTCCTACAATGAGCAGTTCTTC. This sequence encodes CDAGGLAPTFSYNEQFF.

A note on this clone: This specimen includes other DNA sequences encoding the same CDR3. The chain recombines TRBV9 with TRBJ2-7; 7 bases fit TRBD2. Trimming cost V 4 bases and J 3 bases; bases outside gene matches: 7. CDR1 and CDR2 (germline): SGDLS, YYNGEE. There are 14 residues in the CDR3. The DNA of the CDR3 is TGTGCCAGCAGCCCGAGGACTAGTGGCTACGAGCAGTACTTC. It translates to CASSPRTSGYEQYF. Using reference TRBV9 and TRBJ2-7 for the parts outside the CDR3, the full variable domain is DSGVTQTPKHLITATGQRVTLRCSPRSGDLSVYWYQQSLDQGLQFLIQYYNGEERAKGNILERFSAQQFPDLHSELNLSSLELGDSALYFCASSPRTSGYEQYFGPGTRLTVT.

V is TRBV7-9 and J is TRBJ2-7, with TRBD2 matching 12 bases. J lost 7 bases, V lost 8 bases, and 18 bases had no gene match. This CDR3 has 17 amino acids. Germline V lookup: CDR1 SEHNR, CDR2 FQNEAQ (reference sequence). CDR3 in amino acids: CASYRTSGTSISGEQYF. The CDR3 region has the DNA TGTGCCAGCTATCGGACTAGCGGGACTAGTATTTCGGGGGAGCAGTACTTC.

Worth noting for this clone: Other DNA sequences from this sample encode an identical CDR3 as well. The chain couples TRBV14 to TRBJ1-1, with D uncertain. The CDR3 consists of 12 residues. Per germline, CDR1 SGHDN and CDR2 FVKESK. With 3 bases removed from V and 2 bases from J, the gap between germline ends came to 4 bases. CDR3 region: CASSQVNTEAFF. CDR3 DNA sequence: TGTGCCAGCAGCCAGGTAAACACTGAAGCTTTCTTT.

The gene calls are TRBV7-8 and TRBJ1-4, with a weak D call TRBD1 (5 bases). The V end was cut by 5 bases, the J end by 4 bases, with 14 bases between. The CDR3 has 15 amino acids. From germline, CDR1 is SGHVS and CDR2 FQNEAQ. For the CDR3, the DNA is TGTGCCAGCAGCCTGGGGGGAAGCGGTAATGAAAAACTGTTTTTT. It is translated as CASSLGGSGNEKLFF. Full variable domain (outside the CDR3, taken from reference TRBV7-8 and TRBJ1-4): GAGVSQSPRYKVAKRGQDVALRCDPISGHVSLFWYQQALGQGPEFLTYFQNEAQLDKSGLPSDRFFAERPEGSVSTLKIQRTQQEDSAVYLCASSLGGSGNEKLFFGSGTQLSVL.

This clone was found once. The V and J genes are TRBV5-1 and TRBJ2-1, with D perhaps TRBD2 (6 bases). The V end was cut by 4 bases, the J end by 9 bases, with 17 bases between. The CDR3 contains 14 residues. CDR1 is SGHRS and CDR2 is YFSETQ in the germline V gene. The CDR3, as DNA: TGCGCCAGCAGCCTTTCTAGCGCCGGTTCTGAGCAGTTCTTC. It codes for CASSLSSAGSEQFF.

In its sample, this clone was seen a few times. The same CDR3 also results from other DNA sequences found in this sample. The chain carries TRBV7-2 and TRBJ1-1; D perhaps matches TRBD1 (5 bases). Germline CDR1 reads SGHTA; CDR2 reads FQGNSA. CDR3 length: 12 amino acids. V was cut by 5 bases and J by 6 bases, with 10 bases left in between. The CDR3 protein is CASSLRGAEAFF. The CDR3 DNA reads TGTGCCAGCAGCCTCCGGGGCGCTGAAGCTTTCTTT.

The rearrangement joins TRBV19 to TRBJ1-1; 9 bases line up with TRBD1. V dropped 5 bases and J dropped 6; count of bases not matched to a gene: 16. Germline CDR1 is LNHDA and CDR2 is SQIVND (reference sequence). The CDR3 spans 17 residues. CDR3 residues: CASSPTRTGEASAEAFF. CDR3 nucleotides: TGTGCCAGTAGTCCCACGCGGACAGGGGAGGCTTCCGCTGAAGCTTTCTTT.

The chain carries TRBV5-6 and TRBJ2-3; TRBD2 agrees at 9 bases. Germline assignment: CDR1 SGHDT and CDR2 YYEEEE. V lost 2 bases to trimming and J lost 3 bases; unmatched junction nucleotides: 10. This CDR3 region has 17 residues. In DNA form, the CDR3 reads TGTGCCAGCAGCTTCTTGGGCGGGAGGGGTAATACAGATACGCAGTATTTT. Translating it yields CASSFLGGRGNTDTQYF.

The V call is TRBV6-1, the J call TRBJ1-1; tentative D call: TRBD1 (5 bases). The CDR3 extends over 15 amino acids. In germline, CDR1 is MNHNS, CDR2 SASEGT. With 7 bases removed from V and 0 bases from J, the gap between germline ends came to 15 bases. In nucleotides, the CDR3 is TGTGCCAGCACCCGGGACCGACTCATGAACACTGAAGCTTTCTTT. Amino acids: CASTRDRLMNTEAFF.

The chain couples TRBV2 to TRBJ2-3; tentative D call: TRBD2 (6 bases). CDR1 is SNHLY, CDR2 FYNNEI, per germline. V dropped 7 bases and J dropped 1 base, with 15 bases sitting between them. The CDR3 is 15 amino acids. CDR3 coding DNA: TGTGCCAGCATGACGGCGGGACGACGCACAGATACGCAGTATTTT. This gives the protein CASMTAGRRTDTQYF.

The rearrangement joins TRBV5-8 to TRBJ1-1; TRBD1 matches at 10 bases. V gave up 6 bases and J gave up 9 bases; unmatched junction bases: 8. Per germline, CDR1 SGHTS and CDR2 YDEGEE. The CDR3 runs to 13 residues. CDR3 bases: TGTGCCAGCATGCCATGGGGACAGGGGAAAGCTTTCTTT. The encoded protein is CASMPWGQGKAFF.

The chain employs TRBV19 and TRBJ1-1, with TRBD1 matching 7 bases. This CDR3 region has 14 residues. V was pared by 6 bases and J by 7 bases, with 11 bases of the junction left unmatched. The germline V gene encodes CDR1 LNHDA and CDR2 SQIVND (reference sequence). The CDR3: CASRRGDRDGEAFF. CDR3 coding DNA: TGTGCCAGTAGAAGGGGAGACAGGGATGGTGAAGCTTTCTTT.

This clone was found once. This chain joins TRBV9 and TRBJ1-1; the D gene is possibly TRBD1 (5 bases). The germline V gene has CDR1 SGDLS and CDR2 YYNGEE. This CDR3 spans 15 amino acids. Trimming left V 2 bases short and J 5 bases short, with 16 bases between. This CDR3 reads CASSVGRAGGTEAFF. The CDR3 DNA sequence: TGTGCCAGCAGCGTTGGCAGGGCTGGGGGTACTGAAGCTTTCTTT.

This sequence joins TRBV28 and TRBJ1-5; 9 bases agree with TRBD1. Trimming at V came to 3 bases and at J to 0 bases, leaving 6 bases not matched to a gene. The germline V gene has CDR1 MDHEN and CDR2 SYDVKM. The CDR3 length is 17 residues. In DNA form, the CDR3 reads TGTGCCAGCAGTTTTGGACAGGGGATGTATAGCAATCAGCCCCAGCATTTT. Translation: CASSFGQGMYSNQPQHF.

The chain employs TRBV6-1 and TRBJ1-2, with 7 bases that match TRBD1. The CDR3 is 13 amino acids. CDR1 and CDR2 (germline): MNHNS, SASEGT. V dropped 4 bases and J dropped 7; count of bases not matched to a gene: 6. In DNA, the CDR3 is TGTGCCAGCAGTGGGGCGACAGGGTTTGGCTACACCTTC. It encodes CASSGATGFGYTF.

The chain joins TRBV2 to TRBJ2-1, with D maybe TRBD2 (5 bases). This CDR3 comprises 13 residues. The germline V gene encodes CDR1 SNHLY and CDR2 FYNNEI. Trimming shortened V by 4 bases and J by 5 bases, and 9 bases separated the two germline ends. CDR3 DNA sequence: TGTGCCAGCAGTGCGCTACTAGACAATGAGCAGTTCTTC. Translation: CASSALLDNEQFF.

The gene calls are TRBV4-1 and TRBJ1-3; D ambiguous. This CDR3 region has 13 residues. V lost 2 bases and J 4 bases, leaving 6 bases between the germline ends. Germline V gene data show CDR1 as MGHRA and CDR2 as YSYEKL. This CDR3 is CASSQPQGNTIYF. The CDR3 coding sequence is TGCGCCAGCAGCCAACCCCAGGGAAACACCATATATTTT.

V is TRBV9 and J is TRBJ2-7; 9 bases agree with TRBD1. V was clipped by 0 bases and J by 5 bases; unmatched bases: 6. The CDR3 consists of 15 residues. CDR1 and CDR2 (germline): SGDLS, YYNGEE. CDR3 coding DNA: TGTGCCAGCAGCGTAGGTGGGACAGGGAGGAACGAGCAGTACTTC. This sequence encodes CASSVGGTGRNEQYF.